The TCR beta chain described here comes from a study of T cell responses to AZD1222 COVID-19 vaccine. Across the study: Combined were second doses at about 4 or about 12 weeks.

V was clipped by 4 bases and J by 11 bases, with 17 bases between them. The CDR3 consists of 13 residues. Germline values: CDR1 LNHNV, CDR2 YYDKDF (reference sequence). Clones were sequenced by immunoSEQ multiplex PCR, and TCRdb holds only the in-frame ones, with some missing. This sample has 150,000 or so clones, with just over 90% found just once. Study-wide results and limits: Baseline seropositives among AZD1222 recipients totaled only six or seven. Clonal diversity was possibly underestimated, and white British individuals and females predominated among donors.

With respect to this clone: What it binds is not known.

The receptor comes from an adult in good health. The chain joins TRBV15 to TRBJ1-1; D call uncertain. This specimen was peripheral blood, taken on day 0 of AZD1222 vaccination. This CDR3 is CATSTRTSREAFF. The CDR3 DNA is TGTGCCACCAGCACCCGGACGAGCCGTGAGGCTTTCTTT.